The 16 T cell receptor beta chains below come from one sample, sequenced in a study of OX40 agonist ivuxolimab in advanced cancers. Profiling relied on immunoSEQ multiplex PCR, and the TCRdb table lists in-frame clones only, not all of them. The table records roughly 96,000 clones, under 90% of them present only once. Sequencing used CD4+ or CD8+ T cells sorted from blood, obtained in a trial of the OX40 agonist ivuxolimab. The receptors were gathered from an adult with an advanced solid tumor such as melanoma, head and neck, liver or kidney cancer.

This clone was counted a single time. The chain carries TRBV29-1 and TRBJ2-1, with 7 bases that match TRBD2. CDR3 length: 15 amino acids. The germline V gene has CDR1 SQVTM and CDR2 ANQGSEA. V shed 5 bases, J shed 1 base, and the junction held 8 bases outside the gene matches. The CDR3 protein is CSVTSTSESYNEQFF. CDR3 DNA: TGCAGCGTTACCAGTACTAGCGAGTCCTACAATGAGCAGTTCTTC.

This clone was recorded once. The chain combines TRBV18 with TRBJ1-1; possible D gene TRBD1, 5 bases. The V end lost 5 bases, the J end lost 1 base, and 14 bases lay between the germline ends. Germline CDR1 and CDR2: KGHSH and LQKENI. The CDR3 totals 15 residues. The CDR3 DNA reads as TGTGCCAGCTCAACCAAAGGGGCGGCGAACACTGAAGCTTTCTTT. Translating gives CASSTKGAANTEAFF.

This clone is a singleton in its sample. This chain joins TRBV18 and TRBJ2-7, with a possible D match to TRBD2 (6 bases). Germline V gene data show CDR1 as KGHSH and CDR2 as LQKENI. V was shortened by 3 bases and J by 0 bases, with 18 bases between the two germline ends. The CDR3 length is 17 residues. The CDR3 DNA reads TGTGCCAGCTCACCGCTTAGCGGTCACTCGAGCTCCTACGAGCAGTACTTC. It is translated as CASSPLSGHSSSYEQYF.

V and J are TRBV29-1 and TRBJ1-1, with no clear D. Germline CDR1 is SQVTM and CDR2 is ANQGSEA. V dropped 3 bases and J dropped 0 bases, with 11 bases sitting between them. This CDR3 contains 14 residues. The CDR3 DNA reads TGCAGCGTTGACGAGCAACTTATGAACACTGAAGCTTTCTTT. The encoded protein is CSVDEQLMNTEAFF.

This chain joins TRBV29-1 and TRBJ2-5; 10 bases are shared with TRBD1. From germline, CDR1 is SQVTM and CDR2 ANQGSEA. CDR3 size: 17 residues. V lost 4 bases, J lost 3 bases, and 14 bases stayed unmatched. The CDR3: CSVVPLPLTGGKETQYF. The CDR3 nucleotides read TGCAGCGTTGTCCCATTACCCCTGACAGGGGGCAAAGAGACCCAGTACTTC. The full variable domain, in which reference TRBV29-1 and TRBJ2-5 provide the parts outside the CDR3, is SAVISQKPSRDICQRGTSLTIQCQVDSQVTMMFWYRQQPGQSLTLIATANQGSEATYESGFVIDKFPISRPNLTFSTLTVSNMSPEDSSIYLCSVVPLPLTGGKETQYFGPGTRLLVL.

V gene TRBV29-1 combines with J gene TRBJ1-2; 8 bases map to TRBD1. The CDR3 is 12 residues long. CDR1 and CDR2 from the germline V gene are SQVTM and ANQGSEA. J was trimmed by 4 bases and V by 4 bases; bases with no gene match: 2. CDR3 region: CSVGQGSYGYTF. In DNA form, the CDR3 reads TGCAGCGTTGGACAGGGGTCCTATGGCTACACCTTC.

The chain is built from TRBV5-8 and TRBJ1-4; tentatively, D is TRBD1 (5 bases). CDR1 and CDR2 from the germline V gene are SGHTS and YDEGEE. Trimming took 4 bases from V and 8 from J, leaving 21 bases between them. This CDR3 has 16 residues. Written as DNA, the CDR3 is TGTGCCAGCAGCAACCCCGGGGACTCACCGGGGGAAAAACTGTTTTTT. Its translation is CASSNPGDSPGEKLFF.

The DNA for the CDR3 is TGTGCCAGCAGCCGGGGACAGGGGAACACAGATACGCAGTATTTT. Its translation: CASSRGQGNTDTQYF. The chain is built from TRBV7-2 and TRBJ2-3, with 10 bases fitting TRBD1. Germline CDR1 and CDR2: SGHTA and FQGNSA. Trimming took 5 bases from V and 2 from J; bases not matched to a gene: 4. This CDR3 is 15 amino acids long. The complete variable domain, with remaining parts taken from reference TRBV7-2 and TRBJ2-3, reads GAGVSQSPSNKVTEKGKDVELRCDPISGHTALYWYRQSLGQGLEFLIYFQGNSAPDKSGLPSDRFSAERTGGSVSTLTIQRTQQEDSAVYLCASSRGQGNTDTQYFGPGTRLTVL.

Only one count was recorded for this clone. The genes are TRBV19 and TRBJ2-6; D gene uncertain. Looked up from germline, CDR1 is LNHDA and CDR2 is SQIVND (reference sequence). This CDR3 is 16 amino acids long. The V gene lost 6 bases and the J gene lost 0 bases, with 12 bases spanning the gap. The CDR3 nucleotides are TGTGCCAGTAGCCCTCCAATCAACTCTGGGGCCAACGTCCTGACTTTC. Translated: CASSPPINSGANVLTF.

The rearrangement uses TRBV2 and TRBJ2-1; 13 bases match TRBD2. The germline V gene encodes CDR1 SNHLY and CDR2 FYNNEI. Trimming cost V 3 bases and J 7 bases; bases outside gene matches: 3. The CDR3 is 15 amino acids. CDR3 nucleotide sequence: TGTGCCAGCAGTGAGCGGACTAGCGGGGGAAATGAGCAGTTCTTC. It encodes CASSERTSGGNEQFF.

The chain combines TRBV7-8 with TRBJ2-5; maybe TRBD2 (6 bases). TRBJ2-7 explains the end of the DNA better; the J call may be wrong. CDR1 and CDR2 (germline): SGHVS, FQNEAQ. The CDR3 has 13 residues. The CDR3 protein is CASSSRREFEQYF. In nucleotides, the CDR3 is TGTGCCAGCAGTTCCCGGCGGGAATTCGAGCAGTACTTC.

The V call is TRBV10-2, the J call TRBJ1-1, with 8 bases fitting TRBD1. This CDR3 region has 13 residues. The V segment lost 2 bases and the J segment 4 bases; nucleotides outside the gene matches: 0. The germline V gene encodes CDR1 WSHSY and CDR2 SAAADI. CDR3 amino acids: CASSETGGTEAFF. In nucleotides, the CDR3 is TGCGCCAGCAGTGAGACAGGGGGCACTGAAGCTTTCTTT.

This chain uses TRBV7-8 with TRBJ1-5; D may be TRBD1 (5 bases). This CDR3 comprises 13 residues. Germline values: CDR1 SGHVS, CDR2 FQNEAQ. V was cut by 0 bases and J by 7 bases, with 7 bases left in between. The CDR3 nucleotides read TGTGCCAGCAGCTTAGCGGGGGACCAGCCCCAGCATTTT. Amino acids: CASSLAGDQPQHF.

The chain carries TRBV7-9 and TRBJ1-5; no firm D call. This CDR3 comprises 15 residues. Germline CDR1 SEHNR, CDR2 FQNEAQ (reference sequence). The ends were cut back, 6 bases at V and 0 bases at J, with 12 bases in the middle. The CDR3 sequence: CASSPSGASNQPQHF. Here the CDR3 DNA reads TGTGCCAGCAGTCCTTCGGGTGCTAGCAATCAGCCCCAGCATTTT.

This chain links TRBV11-2 with TRBJ2-2; possibly TRBD1 for D (8 bases). V was trimmed by 4 bases and J by 3 bases, leaving 24 bases between them. The CDR3 consists of 19 residues. CDR1 is SGHAT, CDR2 FQNNGV, per germline. The CDR3 coding sequence is TGTGCCAGCAGCTCACTTCGTTCAGGGGGCCGGGGGGACACCGGGGAGCTGTTTTTT. Protein product: CASSSLRSGGRGDTGELFF.

The J gene is TRBJ1-2, the V gene TRBV7-2; D gene ambiguous. The CDR3 runs 14 residues. Germline V gives CDR1 SGHTA, CDR2 FQGNSA. V dropped 0 bases and J dropped 8 bases, with 13 bases sitting between them. The CDR3 DNA reads TGTGCCAGCAGCTTAGCGGCGGGAGGAGGCGGCTACACCTTC. This encodes CASSLAAGGGGYTF.